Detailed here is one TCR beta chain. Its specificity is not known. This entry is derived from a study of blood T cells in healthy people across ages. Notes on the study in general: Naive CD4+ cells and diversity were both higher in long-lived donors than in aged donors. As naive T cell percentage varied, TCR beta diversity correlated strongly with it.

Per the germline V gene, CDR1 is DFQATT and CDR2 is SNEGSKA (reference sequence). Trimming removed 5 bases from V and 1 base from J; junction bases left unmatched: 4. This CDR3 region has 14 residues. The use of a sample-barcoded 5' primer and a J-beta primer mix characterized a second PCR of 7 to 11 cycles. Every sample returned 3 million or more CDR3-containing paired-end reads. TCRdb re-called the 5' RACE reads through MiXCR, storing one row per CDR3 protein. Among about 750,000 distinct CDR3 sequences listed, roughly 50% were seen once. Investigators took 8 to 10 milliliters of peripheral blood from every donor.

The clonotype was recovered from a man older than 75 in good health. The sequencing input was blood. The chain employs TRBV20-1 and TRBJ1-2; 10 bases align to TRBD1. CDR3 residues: CSARWTGGNYGYTF. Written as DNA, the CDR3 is TGCAGTGCTCGCTGGACAGGGGGTAACTATGGCTACACCTTC.